The next 4 T cell receptor beta chains were all read from a single sample in a study of blood T cells in healthy people across ages. The second PCR ran about 6 to 12 cycles with a sample-barcoded 5' primer and J-beta primers. TCRdb reanalysed the 5' RACE reads using MiXCR and keeps one entry per CDR3 protein. The sample holds about 670,000 distinct CDR3 sequences; around 43% are singletons and the top ten take around 30%. Sequenced: blood. The receptors here all came from an elderly man in good health.

This clonotype was observed many times. This sequence joins TRBV6-2 or TRBV6-3 and TRBJ1-6, with a weak D call TRBD1 (5 bases). Trimming left V 5 bases short and J 7 bases short, with 21 bases between. The CDR3 totals 17 residues. The germline CDR1 and CDR2 sequences are MNHEY and SVGEGT. CDR3 nucleotides: TGTGCCAGCAGTCCAAGACGGAGCGCGGGGGAAAATTCACCCCTCCACTTT. Encoded protein: CASSPRRSAGENSPLHF.

This clonotype was seen a few times. The V and J genes are TRBV7-2 and TRBJ2-5; 12 bases agree with TRBD2. CDR3 size: 16 residues. V lost 2 bases and J lost 1; bases outside the gene matches: 2. Germline V CDR1 and CDR2: SGHTA, FQGNSA. CDR3 sequence reads: CASSLTSGGFQETQYF. CDR3 DNA: TGTGCCAGCAGCTTAACTAGCGGGGGGTTCCAAGAGACCCAGTACTTC.

In this sample, this clonotype turned up a few times. The chain is built from TRBV7-2 and TRBJ2-6; no definite D call. Germline CDR1 SGHTA, CDR2 FQGNSA. This CDR3 has 13 residues. Trimming removed 8 bases from V and 1 base from J, with 6 bases in between. CDR3 DNA sequence: TGTGCCAGCGCGAGGTCTGGGGCCAACGTCCTGACTTTC. This translates into CASARSGANVLTF.

The chain recombines TRBV7-8 with TRBJ1-1, with unresolved D. V lost 8 bases, J lost 0 bases, and 13 bases lay in between. Germline V CDR1 and CDR2: SGHVS, FQNEAQ. The CDR3 has 14 residues. The CDR3 sequence: CASVSTTMNTEAFF. CDR3 sequence (DNA): TGTGCCAGCGTTTCCACCACTATGAACACTGAAGCTTTCTTT.